The 23 T cell receptor beta chains in this list originate from one sample, sequenced in a study of blood T cell repertoires in COVID-19. The table came from immunoSEQ multiplex PCR; TCRdb's copy has only in-frame clones and leaves some out. The sample gives roughly 260,000 clones, around 90% of which show up once; 2% to 3% is in the top ten. Material for sequencing was PBMCs or T cells enriched from blood (not recorded which). The receptor set was obtained from a woman in her 30s with acute COVID-19.

The V and J genes are TRBV3-1 (or the pseudogene TRBV3-2) and TRBJ2-1; D unclear. The CDR3 extends over 15 amino acids. The germline gives CDR1 LGHDT, CDR2 YNNKEL (reference sequence). V lost 3 bases and J lost 7, with 16 bases in between. CDR3 bases: TGTGCCAGCAGCCACCGTCTCCCTATCTGGAATGAGCAGTTCTTC. Protein: CASSHRLPIWNEQFF.

The V call is TRBV10-3, the J call TRBJ1-2; TRBD1 matches 8 bases. The germline gives CDR1 ENHRY, CDR2 SYGVKD. CDR3 size: 14 residues. The V and J ends lost 0 bases and 5 bases, in that order; junction bases with no gene match: 2. DNA for the CDR3: TGTGCCATCAGTGAGTCTAGACAGGGGTATGGCTACACCTTC. This translates into CAISESRQGYGYTF.

The chain has TRBV5-6 and TRBJ2-7; D is ambiguous. Trimming shortened V by 4 bases and J by 7 bases, and 27 bases separated the two germline ends. Germline CDR1 SGHDT, CDR2 YYEEEE. CDR3 length: 17 residues. The CDR3 here is CASSLLGSTGFLREQYF. The CDR3 DNA reads TGTGCCAGCAGCCTCCTCGGGTCGACGGGTTTCTTGAGGGAGCAGTACTTC.

The chain carries TRBV19 and TRBJ2-1, with D perhaps matching TRBD1 (5 bases). The CDR3 consists of 12 residues. V was cut by 5 bases and J by 7 bases, with 9 bases left in between. CDR1 and CDR2 (germline): LNHDA, SQIVND (reference sequence). The CDR3 region has the DNA TGTGCCAGTAGTTTCAGGGTAAATGAGCAGTTCTTC. Amino acid sequence: CASSFRVNEQFF.

V usage is TRBV12-5 and J usage is TRBJ1-2; D is perhaps TRBD1 (6 bases). V was pared by 6 bases and J by 7 bases, with 21 bases between. CDR3 length: 15 residues. CDR1 and CDR2 from the germline V gene are LGHNT and FRNRAP. CDR3 protein: CASGAYRVSVSGYTF. The CDR3 DNA reads TGTGCTAGTGGGGCCTACAGGGTAAGCGTGAGTGGCTACACCTTC.

The V and J genes are TRBV7-8 and TRBJ1-1; D is possibly TRBD1 (5 bases). CDR3 length: 14 residues. In germline, CDR1 is SGHVS, CDR2 FQNEAQ. V lost 6 bases and J lost 0, with 11 bases in between. The CDR3 protein is CASRFDSLNTEAFF. For the CDR3, the DNA is TGTGCCAGCAGATTCGACAGTCTGAACACTGAAGCTTTCTTT.

V and J are TRBV2 and TRBJ1-1, with unresolved D. Germline loops: CDR1 SNHLY, CDR2 FYNNEI. The length of the CDR3 is 16 residues. Trimming pared 1 base from V and 4 bases from J, leaving 16 bases between. The CDR3 DNA reads TGTGCCAGCAGTGAAGTAATCTTTTCCCGGGGCACTGAAGCTTTCTTT. It translates to CASSEVIFSRGTEAFF.

This CDR3 is CASSFTSGGARETQYF. CDR3 DNA sequence: TGTGCCAGCAGCTTTACTAGCGGGGGGGCCCGGGAGACCCAGTACTTC. The rearrangement uses TRBV7-2 and TRBJ2-5; 13 positions match TRBD2. J was trimmed by 5 bases and V by 3 bases; bases with no gene match: 6. CDR1 is SGHTA and CDR2 is FQGNSA in the germline V gene. The CDR3 consists of 16 residues.

The chain recombines TRBV27 with TRBJ1-5; 9 bases align to TRBD1. The V segment lost 5 bases and the J segment 3 bases; nucleotides outside the gene matches: 11. This CDR3 has 17 amino acids. Germline lookup yields CDR1 MNHEY and CDR2 SMNVEV (reference sequence). This CDR3 is CASSPGTGRGFNQPQHF. The CDR3, as DNA: TGTGCCAGCAGTCCCGGGACAGGGAGGGGCTTCAATCAGCCCCAGCATTTT.

The V gene is TRBV3-1 (or the pseudogene TRBV3-2), the J gene TRBJ2-2; D ambiguous. With 2 bases removed from V and 8 bases from J, the gap between germline ends came to 9 bases. Per the germline V gene, CDR1 is LGHDT and CDR2 is YNNKEL (reference sequence). The CDR3 spans 13 residues. CDR3 sequence: CASSQHVGGELFF. The CDR3 DNA reads TGTGCCAGCAGCCAACACGTCGGGGGGGAGCTGTTTTTT.

J is TRBJ1-2 and V is TRBV27; TRBD1 might be the D (5 bases). V lost 4 bases to trimming and J lost 7 bases, with 16 bases between them. The CDR3 is 14 amino acids. Germline CDR1 and CDR2: MNHEY and SMNVEV (reference sequence). CDR3 in amino acids: CASSSREGIFGYTF. In DNA, the CDR3 is TGTGCCAGCAGTTCCCGGGAGGGGATTTTTGGCTACACCTTC.

V gene TRBV4-1 combines with J gene TRBJ1-1; D unclear. CDR3 length: 15 residues. The ends were cut back, 0 bases at V and 0 bases at J, with 8 bases in the middle. Germline V gene data show CDR1 as MGHRA and CDR2 as YSYEKL. The CDR3 here is CASSQENTMNTEAFF. The CDR3 DNA sequence: TGCGCCAGCAGCCAAGAAAACACTATGAACACTGAAGCTTTCTTT.

The chain combines TRBV4-1 with TRBJ1-2; TRBD1 is a possible D gene (5 bases). There are 16 residues in the CDR3. Per the germline V gene, CDR1 is MGHRA and CDR2 is YSYEKL. Trimming took off 4 bases at V and 5 bases at J, with 20 bases between the two ends. In nucleotides, the CDR3 is TGCGCCAGCAGCCCTTACAGGACCCCCCTATTTTATGGCTACACCTTC. It encodes CASSPYRTPLFYGYTF.

The CDR3 region is CASSLRTAYEQYF. The DNA of the CDR3 is TGTGCCAGCAGTTTAAGGACAGCCTACGAGCAGTACTTC. The chain uses TRBV27 and TRBJ2-7; tentative D call: TRBD1 (6 bases). V lost 2 bases, J lost 2 bases, and 7 bases lay in between. Germline V CDR1 and CDR2: MNHEY, SMNVEV (reference sequence). The CDR3 is 13 amino acids.

This clone appeared once. The V and J genes are TRBV11-2 and TRBJ1-1, with D maybe TRBD1 (5 bases). This CDR3 comprises 13 residues. Germline V gene lookup returns CDR1 SGHAT and CDR2 FQNNGV. V shed 5 bases and J shed 3 bases, with 10 bases lying between them. The CDR3 DNA sequence: TGTGCCAGCAGCACACAGGTAGACACTGAAGCTTTCTTT. Protein sequence: CASSTQVDTEAFF. Filled out from reference TRBV11-2 and TRBJ1-1, the complete variable domain reads EAGVAQSPRYKIIEKRQSVAFWCNPISGHATLYWYQQILGQGPKLLIQFQNNGVVDDSQLPKDRFSAERLKGVDSTLKIQPAKLEDSAVYLCASSTQVDTEAFFGQGTRLTVV.

This chain links TRBV30 with TRBJ1-3; D is ambiguous. Germline CDR1 GTSNPN, CDR2 SVGIG (reference sequence). V was trimmed by 3 bases and J by 5 bases, leaving 11 bases between them. The CDR3 sequence is 13 residues long. The CDR3, as DNA: TGTGCCTGGAGCCCCTCCGTCCGAAACACCATATATTTT. Translating it yields CAWSPSVRNTIYF.

This clone was picked up one time. Other DNA sequences of this sample code for an identical CDR3. The chain is built from TRBV6-5 and TRBJ1-6, with TRBD1 matching over 7 bases. This CDR3 region has 15 residues. Germline CDR1 is MNHEY and CDR2 is SVGAGI. With 0 bases clipped from V and 7 bases from J, the junction kept 3 bases outside the gene matches. DNA of the CDR3: TGTGCCAGCAGTTACTCTACAGGGGAGAATTCACCCCTCCACTTT. This translates into CASSYSTGENSPLHF.

The chain combines TRBV30 with TRBJ1-6, with TRBD1 identical over 8 bases. CDR1 and CDR2 (germline): GTSNPN, SVGIG (reference sequence). CDR3 length: 12 amino acids. V shed 7 bases and J 7 bases; nucleotides not matched to a gene: 3. The CDR3 region is CASDRENSPLHF. The CDR3 DNA sequence: TGTGCCTCGGACAGGGAGAATTCACCCCTCCACTTT.

The V call is TRBV10-3, the J call TRBJ1-5; 10 nucleotides line up with TRBD1. The germline CDR1 and CDR2 sequences are ENHRY and SYGVKD. V lost 3 bases and J lost 0; bases outside the gene matches: 5. This CDR3 spans 17 amino acids. The CDR3 DNA sequence: TGTGCCATCAGTGACCCGGGACAGGGGAATAGCAATCAGCCCCAGCATTTT. This gives the protein CAISDPGQGNSNQPQHF.

V gene TRBV3-1 (or the pseudogene TRBV3-2) combines with J gene TRBJ2-3, with 13 positions matching TRBD2. Germline assignment: CDR1 LGHDT and CDR2 YNNKEL (reference sequence). This CDR3 has 20 amino acids. V lost 5 bases, J lost 2 bases, and 16 bases stayed unmatched. CDR3 region: CASSLRTSGGPAFFTDTQYF. The CDR3 DNA reads as TGTGCCAGCAGCTTACGGACTAGCGGGGGTCCCGCTTTTTTCACAGATACGCAGTATTTT.

The chain is built from TRBV4-1 and TRBJ2-7; tentative D call: TRBD1 (7 bases). The V end lost 1 base, the J end lost 3 bases, and 13 bases lay between the germline ends. This CDR3 is 15 amino acids long. Germline V gives CDR1 MGHRA, CDR2 YSYEKL. In nucleotides, the CDR3 is TGCGCCAGCAGCCAAGGGGCAGGGGGGAACTACGAGCAGTACTTC. Residues: CASSQGAGGNYEQYF.

J is TRBJ1-6 and V is TRBV4-1, with 7 bases aligning to TRBD1. CDR1 is MGHRA, CDR2 YSYEKL, per germline. The CDR3 consists of 15 residues. The J segment lost 5 bases and the V segment lost 2 bases, leaving 3 bases of the junction unmatched. In nucleotides, the CDR3 is TGCGCCAGCAGCCAATTTGACAGGGATAATTCACCCCTCCACTTT. It translates to CASSQFDRDNSPLHF.

This clone was detected only once. The chain couples TRBV19 to TRBJ2-2; 11 positions match TRBD2. Unmatched junction bases numbered 5, after V lost 3 bases and J lost 5 bases. The CDR3 sequence is 16 residues long. Per the germline V gene, CDR1 is LNHDA and CDR2 is SQIVND (reference sequence). This chain's CDR3 is CASSITSGGSTGELFF. CDR3 DNA sequence: TGTGCCAGTAGTATTACTAGCGGGGGTTCGACCGGGGAGCTGTTTTTT. The whole variable domain, filled in from reference TRBV19 and TRBJ2-2, reads DGGITQSPKYLFRKEGQNVTLSCEQNLNHDAMYWYRQDPGQGLRLIYYSQIVNDFQKGDIAEGYSVSREKKESFPLTVTSAQKNPTAFYLCASSITSGGSTGELFFGEGSRLTVL.